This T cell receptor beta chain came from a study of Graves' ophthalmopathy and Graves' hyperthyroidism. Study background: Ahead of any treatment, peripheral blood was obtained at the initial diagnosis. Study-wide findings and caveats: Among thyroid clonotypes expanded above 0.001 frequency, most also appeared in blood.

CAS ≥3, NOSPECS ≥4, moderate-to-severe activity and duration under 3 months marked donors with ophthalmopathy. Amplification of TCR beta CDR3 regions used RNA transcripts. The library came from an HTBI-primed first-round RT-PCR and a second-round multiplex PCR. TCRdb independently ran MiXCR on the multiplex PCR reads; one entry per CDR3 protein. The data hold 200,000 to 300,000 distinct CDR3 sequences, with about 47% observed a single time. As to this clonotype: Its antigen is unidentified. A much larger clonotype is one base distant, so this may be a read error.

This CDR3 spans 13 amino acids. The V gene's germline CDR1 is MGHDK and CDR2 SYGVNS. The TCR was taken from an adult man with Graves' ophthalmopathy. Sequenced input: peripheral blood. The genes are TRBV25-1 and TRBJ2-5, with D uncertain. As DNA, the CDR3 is TGTGCCAACAGTGAACTGGGTAGGGAGACCCAGTACTTC. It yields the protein CANSELGRETQYF.